A selection of T cell receptor beta chains follows, all from one sample in a study of blood T cells in healthy people across ages. TCRdb re-called the 5' RACE reads with MiXCR, one entry per CDR3 protein. The table includes over 600,000 distinct CDR3 sequences, about 61% detected once. The sequenced sample was blood. Receptor source: a middle-aged man in good health. CDR3s include the opening cysteine and the closing phenylalanine or tryptophan. D genes are given only for firm matches. A clone size is listed for some rows: how often the clone was seen (once, few, many), or a class if it is expanded.

D gene	V gene	clone size	J gene	CDR3 DNA	CDR3 protein
NA	TRBV6-1	NA	TRBJ2-1	TGTGCCAGCAGTCGAGACGACTACAATGAGCAGTTCTTC	CASSRDDYNEQFF
TRBD2	TRBV9	NA	TRBJ2-5	TGTGCCAGCAGCGTTACTAGCGGGGGAGAAGAGACCCAGTACTTC	CASSVTSGGEETQYF
NA	TRBV29-1	NA	TRBJ2-3	TGCAGCGCGTCAGGGTGGCGTAGAGCCCTTACGGGCACAGATACGCAGTATTTT	CSASGWRRALTGTDTQYF
TRBD1	TRBV11-2	NA	TRBJ2-5	TGTGCCAGCAGCCGGGACAGGGGGGATCCTGAAGAGACCCAGTACTTC	CASSRDRGDPEETQYF
TRBD1	TRBV20-1	NA	TRBJ1-5	TGCAGTGCTGGCCCCCGACAGGGGGCCGGTCAGCCCCAGCATTTT	CSAGPRQGAGQPQHF
NA	TRBV7-9	NA	TRBJ1-4	TGTGCCAGCAGCTTGGGAGGGGGATCGGGTGAAAAACTGTTTTTT	CASSLGGGSGEKLFF
TRBD1	TRBV7-2	few	TRBJ2-5	TGTGCCAGCAGCGGGTACAGGGGGCCCGGGTCCCAGTACTTC	CASSGYRGPGSQYF
NA	TRBV6-2/TRBV6-3	NA	TRBJ2-7	TGTGCCAGCAGTCCGTCGGGCAGCGGTGCCTACGAGCAGTACTTC	CASSPSGSGAYEQYF
NA	TRBV6-6	NA	TRBJ2-7	TGTGCCAGCAGTTACTCCAAGCCCCCAACCTACTACGAGCAGTACTTC	CASSYSKPPTYYEQYF
TRBD2	TRBV20-1	few	TRBJ2-3	TGCAGTGCTAGAGATCTAGCGGGAGCTGATCCAGATACGCAGTATTTT	CSARDLAGADPDTQYF
NA	TRBV9	NA	TRBJ2-5	TGTGCCAGCAGCTATGCCAGTGGGGGCGAAGAGACCCAGTACTTC	CASSYASGGEETQYF
NA	TRBV20-1	NA	TRBJ2-7	TGCAGTGCTAGAGATAAGGCACGGATCTACGAGCAGTACTTC	CSARDKARIYEQYF
NA	TRBV7-9	NA	TRBJ1-6	TGTGCCAGCAGCTTCGGGCAGGTCGGATCACCCCTCCACTTT	CASSFGQVGSPLHF
NA	TRBV5-1	few	TRBJ2-7	TGTGCCAGCAGCTTAGCACAGGGCCCCTACGAGCAGTACTTC	CASSLAQGPYEQYF
TRBD1	TRBV25-1	NA	TRBJ1-5	TGTGCCAGCAGTGACTCGACAGGGTTTAATCAGCCCCAGCATTTT	CASSDSTGFNQPQHF
TRBD2	TRBV29-1	NA	TRBJ2-1	TGCAGCGTGGTGATGACTAGCGGGAGTTCCCAGTTCTTC	CSVVMTSGSSQFF
TRBD1	TRBV7-9	many	TRBJ1-2	TGTGCCAGCAGCTTATTCGGGACAGGGGACTATGGCTACACCTTC	CASSLFGTGDYGYTF
NA	TRBV29-1	NA	TRBJ1-5	TGCAGCGTTGGGGCCGGGGCCGGCAATCAGCCCCAGCATTTT	CSVGAGAGNQPQHF
TRBD2	TRBV5-5	NA	TRBJ2-3	TGTGCCTGCAGCTTAGTCGTCGCGGCGGGGGCAGATACGCAGTATTTT	CACSLVVAAGADTQYF
NA	TRBV11-2	NA	TRBJ2-1	TGTGCCAGCAGCGCGGGATTCGGGAGCAATGAGCAGTTCTTC	CASSAGFGSNEQFF
TRBD1	TRBV6-5	NA	TRBJ2-7	TGTGCCAGCAGAAAGTCCGGGACAGGAGACTACGAGCAGTACTTC	CASRKSGTGDYEQYF
TRBD2	TRBV28	NA	TRBJ2-7	TGTGCCAGCAGGGATAGCGGGACCACCTACGAGCAGTACTTC	CASRDSGTTYEQYF
NA	TRBV29-1	NA	TRBJ2-7	TGCAGCGTTTCTTCAACAGGGTTCGAGCAGTACTTC	CSVSSTGFEQYF
TRBD2	TRBV20-1	few	TRBJ2-7	TGCAGTGCTAGATCGAAGACTAGCGGGAGCTACGAGCAGTACTTC	CSARSKTSGSYEQYF
NA	TRBV28	NA	TRBJ2-3	TGTGCCAGCAGTCCCCGCGGATCGGGCTTAAGCACAGATACGCAGTATTTT	CASSPRGSGLSTDTQYF
TRBD2	TRBV6-5	few	TRBJ2-1	TGTGCCAGCAGCCACCGACTAGCGGGACTAAATGAGCAGTTCTTC	CASSHRLAGLNEQFF
NA	TRBV24-1	NA	TRBJ2-3	TGTGCCACCAGTGTCAACACGCGCTCTAGCACAGATACGCAGTATTTT	CATSVNTRSSTDTQYF
TRBD1	TRBV20-1	NA	TRBJ2-5	TGCAGTGCTTCCGACGGGACAGATGCAAAATCGTCCCAGTACTTC	CSASDGTDAKSSQYF
NA	TRBV20-1	few	TRBJ2-5	TGCAGTGCTGCGGCCCTGAGGGAGGTGCTCGAGACCCAGTACTTC	CSAAALREVLETQYF
NA	TRBV9	once	TRBJ2-1	TGTGCCAGCAGCGCGCGGGGGACAGGTGGGGCTAATGAGCAGTTCTTC	CASSARGTGGANEQFF
NA	TRBV6-2/TRBV6-3	NA	TRBJ2-6	TGTGCCAGCAGTTACTCGAGCGGAAGCCCTGGGGCCAACGTCCTGACTTTC	CASSYSSGSPGANVLTF
NA	TRBV9	NA	TRBJ2-1	TGTGCCAGCAGCGTAGAGGGTTTCTCCAATGAGCAGTTCTTC	CASSVEGFSNEQFF
TRBD2	TRBV7-2	NA	TRBJ2-1	TGTGCCAGCAGCTTAGCGCCCGCGGGAGTGGGGAATGGGCAGTTCTTC	CASSLAPAGVGNGQFF
TRBD1	TRBV19	NA	TRBJ1-2	TGTGCCAGTAGTACCCAGACAGGGGCCACGCTCTATGGCTACACCTTC	CASSTQTGATLYGYTF
TRBD2	TRBV14	NA	TRBJ2-3	TGTGCCAGCAGCCAGCCTTGGACTAGCGGGAGGGCCTATCGGGCAGATACGCAGTATTTT	CASSQPWTSGRAYRADTQYF
NA	TRBV12-3/TRBV12-4	NA	TRBJ1-2	TGTGCCAGCAACACCTCGGGACACCTAAACTTTTACACCTTC	CASNTSGHLNFYTF
NA	TRBV14	NA	TRBJ2-1	TGTGCCAGCAGCCAAGATTTTGGGGATGAGCAGTTCTTC	CASSQDFGDEQFF
NA	TRBV6-1	NA	TRBJ2-3	TGTGCCAGCAGCGCGAGTAGCGACAGATATAGCACAGATACGCAGTATTTT	CASSASSDRYSTDTQYF
TRBD1	TRBV20-1	NA	TRBJ2-5	TGCAGTGCAGGGGGCGACCAAGAGACCCAGTACTTC	CSAGGDQETQYF
TRBD2	TRBV10-3	NA	TRBJ2-1	TGTGCCATCAGTCCCGGGACTAGCGGGAGAGGGGTCTACAATGAGCAGTTCTTC	CAISPGTSGRGVYNEQFF
TRBD1	TRBV6-5	few	TRBJ2-5	TGTGCCAGCAGAACCCCGGGGACAGGGATCCCAAAGACCCAGTACTTC	CASRTPGTGIPKTQYF
NA	TRBV29-1	NA	TRBJ2-7	TGCAATGTTGGAACAATCGGCTCCTACGAGCAGTACTTC	CNVGTIGSYEQYF
TRBD2	TRBV7-9	once	TRBJ2-5	TGTGCCAGCAGCTTAGCAACCGGGACTAGCGGGGAGACCCAGTACTTC	CASSLATGTSGETQYF
TRBD2	TRBV20-1	NA	TRBJ2-3	TGCAGTGCTAGAGATAGGGGTAGCGGGAGGGATACGCAGTATTTT	CSARDRGSGRDTQYF
TRBD1	TRBV6-6	NA	TRBJ2-3	TGTGCCAGCAGGAGACAGGGGAGTACAGATACGCAGTATTTT	CASRRQGSTDTQYF
NA	TRBV29-1	once	TRBJ1-1	TGCAGCGTTTCAGAATACACTGAAGCTTTCTTT	CSVSEYTEAFF
NA	TRBV20-1	NA	TRBJ2-7	TGCAGTGCTAGTAGGGACGAGCAGTACTTC	CSASRDEQYF